This T cell receptor beta chain was found in a study of T cells in Graves' hyperthyroidism and ophthalmopathy. This clonotype was seen only a few times. The germline gives CDR1 LGHDT, CDR2 YNNKEL (reference sequence). Trimming pared 1 base from V and 4 bases from J, leaving 10 bases between. The CDR3 runs to 15 residues. Exclusions: uncontrolled infection, other autoimmune disease, pregnancy, lactation. Amplification of TCR beta CDR3 regions used RNA as the template. TCR CDR3 regions were first amplified by RT-PCR with HTBI primers. TCRdb re-analysed the multiplex PCR reads in MiXCR, keeping a single row per CDR3 protein. The top ten clones hold 5% to 6.5% of a sample with 400,000 to 500,000 distinct CDR3 sequences, around 15% of them seen once.

The specimen sequenced was blood. The receptor was derived from a woman aged 18-35 years with Graves' hyperthyroidism. The chain carries TRBV3-1 and TRBJ2-2, with D unresolved. CDR3 sequence: CASSQGTKVTGELFF. CDR3 nucleotides: TGTGCCAGCAGCCAAGGAACGAAGGTCACCGGGGAGCTGTTTTTT.